These 32 T cell receptor beta chains share one sample of origin, sequenced in a study of blood T cell repertoires in COVID-19. Method: immunoSEQ multiplex PCR; TCRdb's copy keeps in-frame clones and lacks some. The sample holds about 140,000 clones, 77% seen once. Sequenced sample: peripheral blood. These receptors were obtained from a woman between 50 and 59 years old with active or convalescent COVID-19.

This rearrangement joins TRBV21-1 to TRBJ1-6; the D call in the table, TRBD1, was not verified against the DNA. TRBV21-1 constitutes a pseudogene. The CDR3 covers 19 residues. DNA of the CDR3: TGTGCCAGCAGCAAAGCTGTGGGGCCGTGGCAGGCCTCTAGTTCACCCCTCCACTTT. Protein sequence: CASSKAVGPWQASSSPLHF.

The genes are TRBV5-6 and TRBJ2-7, with 10 nucleotides matching TRBD2. The junction had 12 bases not matched to a gene; V was cut back by 3 bases and J by 0 bases. Germline V gene sequence: CDR1 SGHDT, CDR2 YYEEEE. The CDR3 is 18 amino acids. CDR3 region: CASSSLSGRFSSSYEQYF. In DNA form, the CDR3 reads TGTGCCAGCAGCTCCCTTAGCGGGAGGTTTTCTAGCTCCTACGAGCAGTACTTC.

The V gene is TRBV28, the J gene TRBJ1-3; D possibly corresponds to TRBD1 (5 bases). The length of the CDR3 is 18 residues. Per germline, CDR1 MDHEN and CDR2 SYDVKM. The germline V and J ends were trimmed by 3 bases and 0 bases, with 18 bases remaining between them. The CDR3 loop reads CASSLGPWGLYSGNTIYF. The DNA of the CDR3 is TGTGCCAGCAGTTTGGGGCCTTGGGGACTTTACTCTGGAAACACCATATATTTT.

The chain couples TRBV27 to TRBJ1-2, with TRBD1 matching over 9 bases. The V gene end was trimmed by 4 bases and the J gene end by 4 bases; junction bases not matched to a gene: 7. The germline gives CDR1 MNHEY, CDR2 SMNVEV (reference sequence). This CDR3 contains 15 residues. CDR3 loop: CASSSQTGGSYGYTF. CDR3 nucleotide sequence: TGTGCCAGCAGTTCCCAGACAGGGGGTTCCTATGGCTACACCTTC.

The V gene is TRBV27, the J gene TRBJ1-1; D not certain. Looked up from germline, CDR1 is MNHEY and CDR2 is SMNVEV (reference sequence). The CDR3 is made up of 15 amino acids. Trimming stripped 4 bases from V and 0 bases from J, with 12 bases between. CDR3 nucleotide sequence: TGTGCCAGCAGTTCTTACTCCGGGATGAACACTGAAGCTTTCTTT. Translated, it gives CASSSYSGMNTEAFF.

The chain links TRBV7-3 to TRBJ2-1; TRBD2 agrees at 11 bases. V lost 2 bases to trimming and J lost 8 bases; unmatched junction nucleotides: 11. The CDR3 covers 17 residues. Per the germline V gene, CDR1 is SGHTA and CDR2 is FQGTGA. Here the CDR3 reads CASSLDGLAGGRDEQFF. The CDR3 region has the DNA TGTGCCAGCAGCTTAGACGGGCTAGCGGGGGGAAGGGATGAGCAGTTCTTC.

The chain has TRBV5-6 and TRBJ1-2, with 7 bases identical to TRBD1. The CDR3 spans 13 residues. After removal of 4 bases from V and 8 bases from J, the junction contained 8 bases not matched to a gene. CDR1 SGHDT and CDR2 YYEEEE come from the germline V gene. The CDR3 spells CASSPPTGLGYTF. Here the CDR3 DNA reads TGTGCCAGCAGCCCCCCGACAGGGTTGGGCTACACCTTC.

This rearrangement joins TRBV20-1 to TRBJ1-1, with TRBD1 matching over 9 bases. The V and J ends lost 3 bases and 2 bases, in that order; junction bases with no gene match: 7. Germline CDR1 reads DFQATT; CDR2 reads SNEGSKA (reference sequence). This CDR3 is 15 amino acids long. The CDR3 region is CSASRTGAYNTEAFF. CDR3 coding DNA: TGCAGTGCTAGTCGGACAGGGGCCTATAACACTGAAGCTTTCTTT.

The CDR3 region is CASIPGGRQETQYF. CDR3 DNA sequence: TGTGCCAGCATCCCGGGGGGCCGCCAAGAGACCCAGTACTTC. The rearrangement uses TRBV7-8 and TRBJ2-5; D perhaps matches TRBD2 (7 bases). Germline V gene lookup returns CDR1 SGHVS and CDR2 FQNEAQ. V lost 7 bases, J lost 1 base, and 13 bases lay in between. There are 14 residues in the CDR3.

The CDR3 DNA follows: TGTGCCAGCAGCTCTACTGCTCGCAGGGGTCTCGCTAACTATGGCTACACCTTC. This sequence encodes CASSSTARRGLANYGYTF. The rearrangement joins TRBV6-2 or TRBV6-3 to TRBJ1-2; D is possibly TRBD1 (6 bases). The V end lost 6 bases, the J end lost 0 bases, and 23 bases lay between the germline ends. Germline loops: CDR1 MNHEY, CDR2 SVGEGT. There are 18 residues in the CDR3.

The genes are TRBV12-3 or TRBV12-4 and TRBJ2-7; D possibly corresponds to TRBD1 (5 bases). This CDR3 spans 12 amino acids. V was trimmed by 1 base and J by 7 bases, leaving 8 bases between them. The CDR3 protein is CASSLEGKEQYF. The CDR3 DNA reads TGTGCCAGCAGTTTAGAGGGGAAGGAGCAGTACTTC.

This chain uses TRBV7-9 with TRBJ2-5; TRBD2 is a possible D gene (6 bases). Germline CDR1 is SEHNR and CDR2 is FQNEAQ (reference sequence). V dropped 7 bases and J dropped 2 bases, with 23 bases sitting between them. CDR3 length: 17 residues. The CDR3 DNA follows: TGTGCCAGCACCACGGGCCGGAGGGCCGAGGGTCAAGAGACCCAGTACTTC. Its translation: CASTTGRRAEGQETQYF.

The chain recombines TRBV28 with TRBJ2-7; 10 positions match TRBD2. Per germline, CDR1 MDHEN and CDR2 SYDVKM. Losses at the gene ends were 3 bases for V and 3 bases for J; bases not matched to a gene: 8. CDR3 size: 16 residues. CDR3 nucleotide sequence: TGTGCCAGCAGTTTGGATAGCGGGGGGTTGCTCTACGAGCAGTACTTC. It codes for CASSLDSGGLLYEQYF.

The gene calls are TRBV5-1 and TRBJ1-2, with 10 bases that match TRBD1. Losses at the gene ends were 0 bases for V and 6 bases for J; bases not matched to a gene: 2. Germline V lookup: CDR1 SGHRS, CDR2 YFSETQ. The CDR3 has 14 residues. The CDR3 here is CASSLGDRGDGYTF. CDR3 sequence (DNA): TGCGCCAGCAGCTTGGGGGACAGGGGCGATGGCTACACCTTC.

This chain links TRBV7-2 with TRBJ1-2; D remains ambiguous. The CDR3 sequence is 15 residues long. Between the trimmed V and J ends, which lost 3 bases and 5 bases, there was a span of 16 bases. Germline lookup yields CDR1 SGHTA and CDR2 FQGNSA. CDR3 nucleotide sequence: TGTGCCAGCAGCTTGCGGGCCTTCGACCTGTATGGCTACACCTTC. Protein product: CASSLRAFDLYGYTF.

The chain employs TRBV28 and TRBJ1-2, with D perhaps TRBD1 (5 bases). This CDR3 is built from 13 residues. The germline V and J ends were trimmed by 4 bases and 5 bases, with 11 bases remaining between them. The germline CDR1 and CDR2 sequences are MDHEN and SYDVKM. CDR3 in DNA: TGTGCCAGCAGTTCGGGGGGTCCATATGGCTACACCTTC. Translation gives CASSSGGPYGYTF.

The chain joins TRBV6-5 to TRBJ1-1; TRBD1 agrees at 10 bases. Per germline, CDR1 MNHEY and CDR2 SVGAGI. V was pared by 4 bases and J by 4 bases, with 0 bases of the junction left unmatched. This CDR3 has 13 amino acids. CDR3 protein: CASSWTGGTEAFF. CDR3 in DNA: TGTGCCAGCAGTTGGACAGGGGGCACTGAAGCTTTCTTT.

This chain uses TRBV4-2 with TRBJ1-6; 10 nucleotides align to TRBD1. V gave up 4 bases and J gave up 7 bases; unmatched junction bases: 7. The CDR3 has 16 residues. Germline CDR1 LGHNA, CDR2 YNFKEQ. The CDR3 DNA is TGTGCCAGCAGCCCCCGCCCGGGACAGGGGAATTCACCCCTCCACTTT. This encodes CASSPRPGQGNSPLHF.

This sequence joins TRBV6-2 or TRBV6-3 and TRBJ1-5, with D perhaps TRBD1 (5 bases). The length of the CDR3 is 14 residues. V lost 4 bases, J lost 5 bases, and 12 bases lay in between. Germline-derived CDR1 and CDR2 are MNHEY and SVGEGT. The CDR3: CASSWDFGDQPQHF. The CDR3 DNA sequence: TGTGCCAGCAGTTGGGACTTTGGGGATCAGCCCCAGCATTTT.

The chain is built from TRBV7-2 and TRBJ2-5, with 12 bases identical to TRBD2. Germline V CDR1 and CDR2: SGHTA, FQGNSA. J gave up 7 bases and V 4 bases, and 10 bases lay outside the gene matches. The CDR3 contains 16 residues. Here the CDR3 reads CASSSRATSGGGTQYF. Written as DNA, the CDR3 is TGTGCCAGCAGCTCCCGGGCGACTAGCGGGGGTGGGACCCAGTACTTC.

The chain joins TRBV29-1 to TRBJ2-7; D is perhaps TRBD2 (5 bases). The CDR3 spans 12 residues. V lost 4 bases, J lost 5 bases, and 12 bases lay in between. Germline V gives CDR1 SQVTM, CDR2 ANQGSEA. In nucleotides, the CDR3 is TGCAGCGTTGTTGAGGGTAGCGACGAGCAGTACTTC. Its translation: CSVVEGSDEQYF.

About this clone itself: In this CDR3 the conserved last residue, phenylalanine or tryptophan, is missing, so a read error is likely. The DNA is left out, because the CDR3 cannot be placed on it with certainty; the CDR3 is given as TCRdb lists it. The sample has other DNA sequences that encode this CDR3 too. The rearrangement links TRBV19 to TRBJ1-2. The CDR3 is 8 amino acids long, termini counted. The germline V gene has CDR1 LNHDA and CDR2 SQIVND (reference sequence). The chain's CDR3 is CASGKPGT.

This clone turned up a few times. The V and J genes are TRBV7-2 and TRBJ1-1; D possibly corresponds to TRBD1 (5 bases). CDR3 size: 14 residues. Trimming pared 0 bases from V and 4 bases from J, leaving 9 bases between. Germline CDR1 SGHTA, CDR2 FQGNSA. For the CDR3, the DNA is TGTGCCAGCAGCTTAGCAGGGGCGCCCACTGAAGCTTTCTTT. Amino acid sequence: CASSLAGAPTEAFF.

The rearrangement uses TRBV4-3 and TRBJ2-3; the D gene is possibly TRBD2 (6 bases). CDR3 length equals 15 residues. Germline CDR1 LGHNA, CDR2 YSLEER. The V end lost 0 bases, the J end lost 9 bases, and 16 bases lay between the germline ends. CDR3 amino acids: CASSQDGLAEATQYF. The DNA for the CDR3 is TGCGCCAGCAGCCAAGATGGATTAGCGGAGGCGACGCAGTATTTT.

CDR3 sequence reads: CASSYSSKYTGSYNSPLHF. The CDR3 DNA reads TGTGCCAGCAGTTACTCGAGTAAATACACAGGATCCTATAATTCACCCCTCCACTTT. The V and J genes are TRBV6-2 or TRBV6-3 and TRBJ1-6, with a tentative D call TRBD1 (5 bases). CDR3 length: 19 amino acids. Germline CDR1 is MNHEY and CDR2 is SVGEGT. V dropped 0 bases and J dropped 1 base, with 16 bases sitting between them.

This sequence joins TRBV2 and TRBJ2-3, with 13 positions matching TRBD2. This CDR3 is built from 15 residues. Trimming at V came to 10 bases and at J to 6 bases, leaving 10 bases not matched to a gene. Germline CDR1 is SNHLY and CDR2 is FYNNEI. CDR3 nucleotides: TGTGCCATTTCGACTAGCGGGGGGACGGTGGATACGCAGTATTTT. The encoded protein is CAISTSGGTVDTQYF.

The chain employs TRBV2 and TRBJ1-6; D unclear. The CDR3 is 15 residues long. With 5 bases removed from V and 8 bases from J, the gap between germline ends came to 16 bases. From germline, CDR1 is SNHLY and CDR2 FYNNEI. The CDR3 spells CASSFIPPPDSPLHF. For the CDR3, the DNA is TGTGCCAGCAGTTTTATCCCTCCCCCGGATTCACCCCTCCACTTT.

This clone was found a few times. V usage is TRBV6-2 or TRBV6-3 and J usage is TRBJ1-5; D not resolved. This CDR3 spans 13 amino acids. CDR1 and CDR2 (germline): MNHEY, SVGEGT. With 2 bases removed from V and 5 bases from J, the gap between germline ends came to 7 bases. The CDR3 spells CASSYLLYQPQHF. The CDR3 region has the DNA TGTGCCAGCAGTTACCTCCTATATCAGCCCCAGCATTTT.

CDR3 protein: CASSGTVNQPQHF. CDR3 coding DNA: TGTGCCAGCAGCGGGACAGTCAATCAGCCCCAGCATTTT. The chain employs TRBV9 and TRBJ1-5, with a possible D match to TRBD1 (6 bases). The CDR3 loop spans 13 amino acids. From germline, CDR1 is SGDLS and CDR2 YYNGEE. The germline V and J ends were trimmed by 3 bases and 3 bases, with 7 bases remaining between them.

This chain connects TRBV19 to TRBJ2-5, with 10 nucleotides matching TRBD2. Looked up from germline, CDR1 is LNHDA and CDR2 is SQIVND (reference sequence). J lost 2 bases, V lost 6 bases, and 6 bases had no gene match. The CDR3 is 15 amino acids. The DNA of the CDR3 is TGTGCCAGTAGCCTCGGACTAGCGGATCAAGAGACCCAGTACTTC. It encodes CASSLGLADQETQYF.

The rearrangement links TRBV6-6 to TRBJ1-4; 9 bases are shared with TRBD1. Germline values: CDR1 MNHNY, CDR2 SVGAGI (reference sequence). The CDR3 is 13 amino acids. V shed 6 bases and J 10 bases; nucleotides not matched to a gene: 6. The DNA of the CDR3 is TGTGCCAGCAGACGGGACAGGGCCGGAAAACTGTTTTTT. It encodes CASRRDRAGKLFF.

The chain has TRBV3-1 (or the pseudogene TRBV3-2) and TRBJ2-1; 9 bases fit TRBD2. This CDR3 is 17 amino acids long. Trimming removed 2 bases from V and 6 bases from J; junction bases left unmatched: 11. Looked up from germline, CDR1 is LGHDT and CDR2 is YNNKEL (reference sequence). The DNA of the CDR3 is TGTGCCAGCAGCCAATTCCTCGCGGGGGGGAAAGTCAATGAGCAGTTCTTC. This encodes CASSQFLAGGKVNEQFF.